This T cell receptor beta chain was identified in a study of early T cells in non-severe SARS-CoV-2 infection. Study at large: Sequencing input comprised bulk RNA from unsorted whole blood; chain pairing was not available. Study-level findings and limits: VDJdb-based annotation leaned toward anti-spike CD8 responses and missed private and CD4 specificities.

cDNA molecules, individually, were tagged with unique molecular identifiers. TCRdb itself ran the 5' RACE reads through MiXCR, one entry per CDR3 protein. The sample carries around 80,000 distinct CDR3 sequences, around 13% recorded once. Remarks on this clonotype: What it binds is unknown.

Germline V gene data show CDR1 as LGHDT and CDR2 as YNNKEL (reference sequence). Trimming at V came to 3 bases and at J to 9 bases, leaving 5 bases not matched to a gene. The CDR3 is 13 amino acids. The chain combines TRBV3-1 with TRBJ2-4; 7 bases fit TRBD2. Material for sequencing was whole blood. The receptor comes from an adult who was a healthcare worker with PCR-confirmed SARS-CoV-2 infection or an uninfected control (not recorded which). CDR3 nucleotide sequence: TGTGCCAGCAGCCAGGGGGGGGTTCCCATTCAGTACTTC. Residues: CASSQGGVPIQYF.